These 5 T cell receptor beta chains originate from one sample sequenced in a study of Ad26.COV2.S vaccination and SARS-CoV-2 variants. The table came from immunoSEQ multiplex PCR; TCRdb's copy has only in-frame clones and leaves some out. This table holds roughly 450,000 clones, 80% to 95% found once. The treatment: roughly 18 received Ad26.COV2.S at low or high dose, single or two shots; 5 received placebo; per-sample allocation not given. Day 63 after the first injection of vaccine or placebo was the sampling time. Sequenced here: peripheral blood, sampled in a trial of Ad26.COV2.S vaccine versus placebo. Receptors originate from a person between 18 and 59 years old who received the Ad26.COV2.S COVID-19 vaccine or a placebo.

A remark on this clone: Other DNA sequences in this specimen translate into the identical CDR3. In DNA form, the CDR3 reads TGCGCCAGCAGCTTGGGACTAGCGGGTAACACAGATACGCAGTATTTT. It is translated as CASSLGLAGNTDTQYF. The chain uses TRBV5-1 and TRBJ2-3, with 10 bases lining up with TRBD2. The germline CDR1 and CDR2 sequences are SGHRS and YFSETQ. CDR3 length: 16 amino acids. V lost 0 bases, J lost 2 bases, and 3 bases stayed unmatched.

The chain uses TRBV7-9 and TRBJ2-6, with D perhaps matching TRBD2 (5 bases). The V gene lost 5 bases and the J gene lost 0 bases, with 17 bases spanning the gap. This CDR3 has 18 residues. Per the germline V gene, CDR1 is SEHNR and CDR2 is FQNEAQ (reference sequence). CDR3 DNA sequence: TGTGCCAGCAGCCAGAGAGGACTTTGGACCTCTGGGGCCAACGTCCTGACTTTC. This codes for CASSQRGLWTSGANVLTF.

CDR3 residues: CAKGTGGNYEQYF. CDR3 DNA sequence: TGTGCCAAAGGGACAGGTGGAAACTACGAGCAGTACTTC. V gene TRBV2 combines with J gene TRBJ2-7; 8 bases are a match to TRBD1. V dropped 10 bases and J dropped 3; count of bases not matched to a gene: 8. In germline, CDR1 is SNHLY, CDR2 FYNNEI. There are 13 residues in the CDR3.

V is TRBV7-3 and J is TRBJ2-3, with D perhaps TRBD2 (5 bases). The CDR3 consists of 15 residues. The germline gives CDR1 SGHTA, CDR2 FQGTGA. V shed 3 bases and J shed 0 bases, with 10 bases lying between them. The CDR3 DNA reads as TGTGCCAGCAGCTTTCGCGGAGGAAGCACAGATACGCAGTATTTT. Translating it yields CASSFRGGSTDTQYF.

This clone has just one count. The rearrangement joins TRBV7-2 to TRBJ1-1, with D maybe TRBD1 (5 bases). Germline CDR1 is SGHTA and CDR2 is FQGNSA. Trimming took off 5 bases at V and 3 bases at J, with 13 bases between the two ends. This CDR3 spans 14 amino acids. Written as DNA, the CDR3 is TGTGCCAGCAGCACACCAGGGTCGTACACTGAAGCTTTCTTT. The encoded protein is CASSTPGSYTEAFF. Full variable domain (missing parts from reference TRBV7-2 and TRBJ1-1): GAGVSQSPSNKVTEKGKDVELRCDPISGHTALYWYRQSLGQGLEFLIYFQGNSAPDKSGLPSDRFSAERTGGSVSTLTIQRTQQEDSAVYLCASSTPGSYTEAFFGQGTRLTVV.